What follows describes a single TCR beta chain. The junction had 7 bases not matched to a gene; V was cut back by 10 bases and J by 4 bases. The germline V gene has CDR1 ENHRY and CDR2 SYGVKD. CDR3 length equals 14 residues. TCRdb reanalysed the RT-PCR reads using MiXCR and keeps one entry per CDR3 protein. The sample contains hundreds of thousands of distinct CDR3 sequences, less than 10% of which appear only once. This sample was taken from a study of response to subunit inactivated influenza vaccine. This rearrangement joins TRBV10-3 to TRBJ2-2; 9 nucleotides line up with TRBD2. The receptor was isolated from a man aged 50-75 years who received an inactivated influenza vaccine. The sample in question was PBMCs from blood, obtained roughly 24 months after vaccination. The CDR3 loop is CATKGLARTGELFF. The CDR3 DNA reads as TGTGCCACCAAGGGACTAGCTCGCACCGGGGAGCTGTTTTTT.